This passage covers 31 T cell receptor beta chains from one sample sequenced in a study of blood T cell repertoires in COVID-19. TCRdb's table, derived via immunoSEQ multiplex PCR, lists solely in-frame clones and lacks some. Of roughly 61,000 clones listed, more than 90% are singletons. Sequencing was done on a sample of peripheral blood. The receptors were gathered from a man aged 55 to 69 with acute or convalescent COVID-19.

The rearrangement joins TRBV9 to TRBJ1-1; D gene ambiguous. The CDR3 has 17 amino acids. Trimming left V 0 bases short and J 0 bases short, with 15 bases between. CDR1 is SGDLS and CDR2 is YYNGEE in the germline V gene. This chain's CDR3 is CASSVGQRPTLNTEAFF. The CDR3 coding sequence is TGTGCCAGCAGCGTAGGCCAAAGGCCGACACTGAACACTGAAGCTTTCTTT.

The J gene is TRBJ2-3, the V gene TRBV11-2; D is undetermined. The CDR3 totals 14 residues. V was pared by 5 bases and J by 0 bases, with 9 bases between. CDR1 is SGHAT and CDR2 is FQNNGV in the germline V gene. Here the CDR3 reads CASSPLESTDTQYF. Written as DNA, the CDR3 is TGTGCCAGCAGCCCACTCGAGAGCACAGATACGCAGTATTTT.

The CDR3 sequence is CASSPDTTGTGNTIYF. DNA for the CDR3: TGTGCCAGCAGCCCAGATACCACAGGGACTGGAAACACCATATATTTT. The chain links TRBV11-3 to TRBJ1-3; a possible D gene is TRBD1 (6 bases). The CDR3 consists of 16 residues. Looked up from germline, CDR1 is SGHNT and CDR2 is YENEEA. V lost 5 bases and J 2 bases, leaving 16 bases between the germline ends.

The chain joins TRBV6-5 to TRBJ1-2; TRBD1 matches 8 bases. V shed 7 bases, J shed 5 bases, and the junction held 9 bases outside the gene matches. CDR1 is MNHEY and CDR2 is SVGAGI in the germline V gene. CDR3 length: 14 amino acids. The CDR3 protein is CASTGQGFGYGYTF. The CDR3 DNA follows: TGTGCCAGCACCGGACAGGGCTTCGGTTATGGCTACACCTTC.

V gene TRBV24-1 combines with J gene TRBJ2-2; 7 bases fit TRBD2. CDR3 length equals 19 residues. V shed 5 bases and J 4 bases; nucleotides not matched to a gene: 18. The V gene's germline CDR1 is KGHDR and CDR2 SFDVKD. CDR3: CATSGRTSRVVGSTGELFF. As DNA, the CDR3 is TGTGCCACCAGTGGTAGGACTAGTAGGGTAGTTGGGAGCACCGGGGAGCTGTTTTTT.

The V gene is TRBV10-3, the J gene TRBJ2-7; possibly TRBD1 for D (6 bases). This CDR3 region has 12 residues. Trimming took off 8 bases at V and 4 bases at J, with 12 bases between the two ends. The V gene's germline CDR1 is ENHRY and CDR2 SYGVKD. The CDR3 DNA sequence: TGTGCCATCTCACTACAGGGTTACGAGCAGTACTTC. As protein: CAISLQGYEQYF.

This clone was detected a few times. The chain links TRBV5-1 to TRBJ2-1; D uncertain. Looked up from germline, CDR1 is SGHRS and CDR2 is YFSETQ. There are 14 residues in the CDR3. The V end was cut by 2 bases, the J end by 3 bases, with 9 bases between. The CDR3 sequence: CASSFENGYNEQFF. CDR3 nucleotide sequence: TGCGCCAGCAGCTTTGAAAACGGCTACAATGAGCAGTTCTTC.

This chain uses TRBV29-1 with TRBJ1-2; TRBD1 matches 7 bases. The CDR3 is made up of 15 amino acids. Germline-derived CDR1 and CDR2 are SQVTM and ANQGSEA. V gave up 6 bases and J gave up 5 bases; unmatched junction bases: 15. CDR3 sequence reads: CSVTTGGGQPYGYTF. In DNA form, the CDR3 reads TGCAGCGTCACAACGGGTGGGGGACAGCCTTATGGCTACACCTTC. The full variable domain, with the rest looked up from reference TRBV29-1 and TRBJ1-2, is SAVISQKPSRDICQRGTSLTIQCQVDSQVTMMFWYRQQPGQSLTLIATANQGSEATYESGFVIDKFPISRPNLTFSTLTVSNMSPEDSSIYLCSVTTGGGQPYGYTFGSGTRLTVV.

The rearrangement uses TRBV29-1 and TRBJ2-7, with TRBD2 matching 8 bases. V was clipped by 6 bases and J by 0 bases; unmatched bases: 7. The germline CDR1 and CDR2 sequences are SQVTM and ANQGSEA. The CDR3 sequence is 14 residues long. The CDR3 DNA follows: TGCAGCGTCGTAGCGGGACTTAGCTCCTACGAGCAGTACTTC. This translates into CSVVAGLSSYEQYF.

The V call is TRBV4-3, the J call TRBJ1-1; D is undetermined. CDR1 and CDR2 from the germline V gene are LGHNA and YSLEER. V was clipped by 3 bases and J by 4 bases, with 9 bases between them. CDR3 size: 13 residues. The CDR3 DNA is TGCGCCAGCAGCCAGGACTGGGCCACTGAAGCTTTCTTT. Its translation is CASSQDWATEAFF.

The chain employs TRBV12-3 or TRBV12-4 and TRBJ2-4, with a tentative D call TRBD2 (5 bases). There are 13 residues in the CDR3. Trimming shortened V by 0 bases and J by 8 bases, and 8 bases separated the two germline ends. CDR3 residues: CASSLALRDIQYF. The CDR3 region has the DNA TGTGCCAGCAGTTTAGCACTGAGGGACATTCAGTACTTC.

The chain has TRBV9 and TRBJ1-1, with D unclear. The CDR3 has 13 residues. Between the trimmed V and J ends, which lost 0 bases and 3 bases, there was a span of 6 bases. Germline-derived CDR1 and CDR2 are SGDLS and YYNGEE. The CDR3 region is CASSVAVYTEAFF. CDR3 in DNA: TGTGCCAGCAGCGTAGCAGTGTACACTGAAGCTTTCTTT.

The chain employs TRBV4-1 and TRBJ2-7; 12 nucleotides align to TRBD2. Germline lookup yields CDR1 MGHRA and CDR2 YSYEKL. V dropped 4 bases and J dropped 0; count of bases not matched to a gene: 13. The CDR3 has 19 residues. The CDR3: CASSRPLLAGGTSSYEQYF. The CDR3, as DNA: TGCGCCAGCAGCCGGCCACTGCTAGCGGGAGGGACCAGCTCCTACGAGCAGTACTTC.

This chain joins TRBV3-1 (or the pseudogene TRBV3-2) and TRBJ2-3, with 9 positions matching TRBD2. The germline V gene has CDR1 LGHDT and CDR2 YNNKEL (reference sequence). Unmatched junction bases numbered 10, after V lost 6 bases and J lost 0 bases. The CDR3 has 17 amino acids. CDR3 DNA sequence: TGTGCCAGCAGACAAAAGAGTAGCGGGGGTAGCACAGATACGCAGTATTTT. Protein product: CASRQKSSGGSTDTQYF.

V gene TRBV2 combines with J gene TRBJ2-1; a possible D gene is TRBD2 (7 bases). Trimming stripped 2 bases from V and 6 bases from J, with 20 bases between. The germline CDR1 and CDR2 sequences are SNHLY and FYNNEI. The CDR3 extends over 17 amino acids. CDR3 sequence reads: CASSERGGTPRLNEQFF. The CDR3 DNA reads TGTGCCAGCAGTGAAAGGGGGGGGACGCCAAGACTCAATGAGCAGTTCTTC.

The chain recombines TRBV4-2 with TRBJ1-1, with TRBD1 identical over 7 bases. V was clipped by 1 base and J by 5 bases; unmatched bases: 7. Germline CDR1 LGHNA, CDR2 YNFKEQ. The CDR3 extends over 15 amino acids. This CDR3 is CASSQAQGPDTEAFF. In DNA form, the CDR3 reads TGTGCCAGCAGCCAAGCACAGGGGCCGGATACTGAAGCTTTCTTT.

The rearrangement joins TRBV7-2 to TRBJ2-3; the match to TRBD2 covers 10 bases. Germline assignment: CDR1 SGHTA and CDR2 FQGNSA. CDR3 size: 16 residues. With 5 bases clipped from V and 2 bases from J, the junction kept 7 bases outside the gene matches. The CDR3 sequence is CASSPTGLAHTDTQYF. CDR3 DNA: TGTGCCAGCAGCCCCACGGGACTAGCGCACACAGATACGCAGTATTTT.

The chain links TRBV6-5 to TRBJ2-3, with 8 bases aligning to TRBD2. V lost 7 bases to trimming and J lost 4 bases; unmatched junction nucleotides: 7. Germline V gene sequence: CDR1 MNHEY, CDR2 SVGAGI. There are 14 residues in the CDR3. CDR3 residues: CASTYSGTPDTQYF. The CDR3, as DNA: TGTGCCAGCACCTATAGCGGGACCCCAGATACGCAGTATTTT.

This clone appeared a single time. J is TRBJ2-7 and V is TRBV30, with D maybe TRBD2 (6 bases). This CDR3 spans 14 amino acids. Per the germline V gene, CDR1 is GTSNPN and CDR2 is SVGIG (reference sequence). The germline V and J ends were trimmed by 3 bases and 6 bases, with 18 bases remaining between them. CDR3 region: CAWSLSGLAREQYF. As DNA, the CDR3 is TGTGCCTGGAGCTTGAGTGGGCTAGCGCGCGAGCAGTACTTC.

A few counts support this clone. This chain joins TRBV28 and TRBJ1-2, with D hard to call. The CDR3 has 16 residues. V was trimmed by 3 bases and J by 4 bases, leaving 18 bases between them. In germline, CDR1 is MDHEN, CDR2 SYDVKM. The CDR3 loop is CASSLGLRGYTYGYTF. DNA of the CDR3: TGTGCCAGCAGTTTGGGTTTACGAGGGTATACCTATGGCTACACCTTC.

Remarks on this clone: One end of the junction varies from germline; a read error may be responsible. The chain employs TRBV30 and TRBJ1-6; 7 bases map to TRBD1. The CDR3 spans 13 residues. Germline-derived CDR1 and CDR2 are GTSNPN and SVGIG (reference sequence). CDR3 DNA: TGTGCCTGGAGTGCAGGGGGAGGAGGGGCCGGCTTCTTT. It yields the protein CAWSAGGGGAGFF.

The chain uses TRBV30 and TRBJ2-1, with D possibly being TRBD2 (6 bases). This CDR3 contains 14 residues. Germline CDR1 and CDR2: GTSNPN and SVGIG (reference sequence). Trimming cost V 1 base and J 1 base, with 8 bases left between them. The CDR3 is CAWSELASYNEQFF. The CDR3 nucleotides read TGTGCCTGGAGTGAACTAGCTTCCTACAATGAGCAGTTCTTC.

The V gene is TRBV5-1, the J gene TRBJ1-6; D is undetermined. Germline V lookup: CDR1 SGHRS, CDR2 YFSETQ. The CDR3 length is 14 residues. V lost 4 bases and J 8 bases, leaving 13 bases between the germline ends. The CDR3 DNA reads TGCGCCAGCAGCCCACGTGAATCGGATTCACCCCTCCACTTT. Translation: CASSPRESDSPLHF. The full variable domain, with the rest looked up from reference TRBV5-1 and TRBJ1-6, is KAGVTQTPRYLIKTRGQQVTLSCSPISGHRSVSWYQQTPGQGLQFLFEYFSETQRNKGNFPGRFSGRQFSNSRSEMNVSTLELGDSALYLCASSPRESDSPLHFGNGTRLTVT.

The J gene is TRBJ2-5, the V gene TRBV27, with D maybe TRBD2 (5 bases). Trimming took off 5 bases at V and 4 bases at J, with 11 bases between the two ends. The CDR3 totals 13 residues. Germline assignment: CDR1 MNHEY and CDR2 SMNVEV (reference sequence). DNA for the CDR3: TGTGCCAGCAGTAGGAGAGGGAGAGAGACCCAGTACTTC. Protein: CASSRRGRETQYF.

The gene calls are TRBV27 and TRBJ1-2; D unclear. Germline V gives CDR1 MNHEY, CDR2 SMNVEV (reference sequence). The germline V and J ends were trimmed by 3 bases and 4 bases, with 9 bases remaining between them. The CDR3 runs 13 residues. The CDR3 DNA reads TGTGCCAGCAGTTTTGGGCCAGGCTATGGCTACACCTTC. Translating gives CASSFGPGYGYTF.

V gene TRBV5-4 combines with J gene TRBJ2-5, with D possibly TRBD2 on 5 matching bases. Per germline, CDR1 SGHNT and CDR2 YYREEE (reference sequence). V was cut by 4 bases and J by 4 bases, with 20 bases left in between. This CDR3 has 16 amino acids. CDR3 loop: CASSPNKLGSLETQYF. The CDR3 DNA sequence: TGTGCCAGCAGCCCCAATAAACTAGGGAGCTTAGAGACCCAGTACTTC.

This clone was observed a few times. This chain links TRBV5-1 with TRBJ1-5; 7 bases map to TRBD1. CDR3 length: 14 amino acids. V was pared by 0 bases and J by 5 bases, with 2 bases of the junction left unmatched. Looked up from germline, CDR1 is SGHRS and CDR2 is YFSETQ. CDR3 DNA: TGCGCCAGCAGCTTGGAACAGGGGCATCAGCCCCAGCATTTT. Protein: CASSLEQGHQPQHF.

The chain links TRBV24-1 to TRBJ2-1; D not resolved. The germline V and J ends were trimmed by 0 bases and 0 bases, with 8 bases remaining between them. The CDR3 is 16 amino acids. Germline values: CDR1 KGHDR, CDR2 SFDVKD. CDR3: CATSDLSMSSYNEQFF. In DNA form, the CDR3 reads TGTGCCACCAGTGATTTGAGCATGAGCTCCTACAATGAGCAGTTCTTC.

CDR3 protein: CASSRGQGTTYEQYF. The CDR3, as DNA: TGCGCCAGCAGCCGGGGACAGGGGACAACCTACGAGCAGTACTTC. This rearrangement joins TRBV4-1 to TRBJ2-7; 10 nucleotides line up with TRBD1. From germline, CDR1 is MGHRA and CDR2 YSYEKL. The CDR3 totals 15 residues. After removal of 4 bases from V and 2 bases from J, the junction contained 5 bases not matched to a gene.

CDR3 sequence: CASSLKWTSGSGAYEQYF. The DNA for the CDR3 is TGTGCCAGTAGTCTAAAATGGACTAGCGGGAGTGGGGCCTACGAGCAGTACTTC. This sequence joins TRBV19 and TRBJ2-7; the match to TRBD2 covers 13 bases. Germline-derived CDR1 and CDR2 are LNHDA and SQIVND (reference sequence). The V gene end was trimmed by 5 bases and the J gene end by 2 bases; junction bases not matched to a gene: 12. This CDR3 region has 18 residues.

This chain joins TRBV19 and TRBJ1-2, with no clear D. The CDR3 consists of 14 residues. The germline V and J ends were trimmed by 1 base and 4 bases, with 10 bases remaining between them. Germline V gene lookup returns CDR1 LNHDA and CDR2 SQIVND (reference sequence). CDR3 coding DNA: TGTGCCAGTAGTATAGGGGGAGGCGCCTATGGCTACACCTTC. It codes for CASSIGGGAYGYTF. Full variable domain (outside the CDR3, taken from reference TRBV19 and TRBJ1-2): DGGITQSPKYLFRKEGQNVTLSCEQNLNHDAMYWYRQDPGQGLRLIYYSQIVNDFQKGDIAEGYSVSREKKESFPLTVTSAQKNPTAFYLCASSIGGGAYGYTFGSGTRLTVV.